The rows below give T cell receptor beta chains drawn from one sample of a study of blood T cells in healthy people across ages. TCRdb analysed the 5' RACE reads with MiXCR anew, one entry per CDR3 protein. The sample lists 1.5 million to 2 million distinct CDR3 sequences, around half occurring once. The sample was blood. Every receptor here comes from a woman aged 35 to 49 in good health. CDR3s include the opening cysteine and the closing phenylalanine or tryptophan. The order of the fields is D gene, clone size, J gene, V gene, CDR3 DNA, CDR3 protein. The D gene is left open where the match is weak. Some rows have no size entry. The others give once, few or many, or a class for an expanded clone.

>NA|NA|TRBJ1-4|TRBV29-1
TGCAGCGTCGCCCGCGGAAGTGGACCTAATGAAAAACTGTTTTTT
CSVARGSGPNEKLFF
>TRBD2|few|TRBJ2-1|TRBV5-1
TGCGCCAGCAGCGGTACTAGCGGGACAACCTTGGCGTACACTGAGCAGTTCTTC
CASSGTSGTTLAYTEQFF
>NA|NA|TRBJ2-1|TRBV28
TGTGCCAGCAGCTTTAGGAGGGCAGGCGACAATGAGCAGTTCTTC
CASSFRRAGDNEQFF
>TRBD1|NA|TRBJ2-7|TRBV5-1
TGCGCCAGCAGCTTGGAGGGACAGCAGTACGAGCAGTACTTC
CASSLEGQQYEQYF
>TRBD2|NA|TRBJ2-5|TRBV4-1
TGCGCCAGCAGCCAAGGGGGGACTAGCGGGGGGCTCCAAGAGACCCAGTACTTC
CASSQGGTSGGLQETQYF
>NA|NA|TRBJ2-7|TRBV25-1
TGTGCCAGCAGTGACGGGACACGTCTTTCCTACGAGCAGTACTTC
CASSDGTRLSYEQYF
>NA|few|TRBJ2-3|TRBV4-3
TGCGCCAGCAGCCAAGATGTGGGTAGCACAGATACGCAGTATTTT
CASSQDVGSTDTQYF
>NA|few|TRBJ1-1|TRBV9
TGTGCCAGCAGCGACCCGGGACGGGTGAACACTGAAGCTTTCTTT
CASSDPGRVNTEAFF
>NA|NA|TRBJ2-1|TRBV6-6
TGTGCCAGCAGCCTAGGGCCGGGGCTAGCTTACAATGAGCAGTTCTTC
CASSLGPGLAYNEQFF
>NA|NA|TRBJ2-7|TRBV28
TGTGCCAGCAGTTTACTTACAGGGAATGAGCAGTACTTC
CASSLLTGNEQYF
>NA|many|TRBJ2-7|TRBV7-8
TGTGCCAGCAGCTTAGGACAGGGAGGTGCCGAGCAGTACTTC
CASSLGQGGAEQYF
>TRBD2|few|TRBJ2-1|TRBV28
TGTGCCAGCAGTTCAGCGGGGAGATTACTCAATGAGCAGTTCTTC
CASSSAGRLLNEQFF
>NA|NA|TRBJ2-7|TRBV10-3
TGTGCCATCAGGGGTAGCGGATACGAGCAGTACTTC
CAIRGSGYEQYF
>NA|NA|TRBJ2-3|TRBV6-2/TRBV6-3
TGTGCCAGCTCATATATTCGGACGTCAGGGGAGTCTGGCACAGATACGCAGTATTTT
CASSYIRTSGESGTDTQYF
>NA|NA|TRBJ1-1|TRBV25-1
TGTGCCAGCAGTGAATGGGCAAACACTGAAGCTTTCTTT
CASSEWANTEAFF
>NA|NA|TRBJ1-6|TRBV28
TGTGCCAGCAGATTGTCTAACGGGTTCGGCAATTCACCCCTCCACTTT
CASRLSNGFGNSPLHF
>TRBD1|NA|TRBJ1-5|TRBV12-3/TRBV12-4
TGTGCCAGCAGTTTTCTACAGGGGGCGAGCAATCAGCCCCAGCATTTT
CASSFLQGASNQPQHF
>NA|NA|TRBJ1-1|TRBV6-2/TRBV6-3
TGTGCCAGCAGCGAAGCGGGACTCAACACTGAAGCTTTCTTT
CASSEAGLNTEAFF
>NA|NA|TRBJ2-3|TRBV28
TGTGCCAGCAGTTTAGAGCGGGCTACGCAGTATTTT
CASSLERATQYF
>NA|few|TRBJ1-1|TRBV20-1
TGCAGTGCTAGATGGGCTAGGACGGCGAACACTGAAGCTTTCTTT
CSARWARTANTEAFF